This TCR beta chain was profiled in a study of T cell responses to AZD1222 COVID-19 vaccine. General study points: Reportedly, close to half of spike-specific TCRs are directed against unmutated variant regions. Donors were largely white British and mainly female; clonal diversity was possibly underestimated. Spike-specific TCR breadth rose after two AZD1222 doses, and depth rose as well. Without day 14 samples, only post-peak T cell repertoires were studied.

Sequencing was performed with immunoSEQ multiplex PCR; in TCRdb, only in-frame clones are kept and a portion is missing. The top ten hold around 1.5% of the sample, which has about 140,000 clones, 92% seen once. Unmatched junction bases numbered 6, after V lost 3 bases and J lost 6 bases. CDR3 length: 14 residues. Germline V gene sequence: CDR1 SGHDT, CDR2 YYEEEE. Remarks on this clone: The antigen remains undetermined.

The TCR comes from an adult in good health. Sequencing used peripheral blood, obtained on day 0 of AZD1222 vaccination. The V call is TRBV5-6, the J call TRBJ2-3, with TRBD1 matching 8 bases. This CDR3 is CASSSQGDSDTQYF. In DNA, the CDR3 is TGTGCCAGCAGCTCACAGGGGGACTCCGATACGCAGTATTTT.